This paragraph covers one T cell receptor beta chain sequence. This record comes from a study of T cell changes during pregnancy in multiple sclerosis. Repertoires were generated with immunoSEQ multiplex PCR, while TCRdb's copy carries only in-frame clones and drops some. The data show more than 45,000 clones, 88% seen once. Germline V gives CDR1 SGHVS, CDR2 FQNEAQ. The CDR3 loop spans 16 amino acids. Trimming shortened V by 1 base and J by 7 bases, and 19 bases separated the two germline ends. The specimen comprised CD4+ T cells from peripheral blood mononuclear cells, sampled in the second trimester of pregnancy. V is TRBV7-8 and J is TRBJ1-2; maybe TRBD1 (5 bases). The sequence was obtained from a female donor with multiple sclerosis, enrolled in a pregnancy study. The CDR3 nucleotides read TGTGCCAGCAGCTTAGGTGGGGCAGGCCTTTACTCTGGCTACACCTTC. Encoded protein: CASSLGGAGLYSGYTF.